The source of this T cell receptor beta chain is a study of T cells in Graves' hyperthyroidism and ophthalmopathy. Study-wide context: Peripheral blood was secured at the point of initial diagnosis, before any treatment. Study-wide points: From stable hyperthyroidism, ophthalmopathy was set apart by a 13 V-J model. Ophthalmopathy was identified by the model a median about 6 months ahead of onset.

Uncontrolled infection, other autoimmune disease, pregnancy or lactation led to exclusion. RNA transcripts provided the source from which TCR beta CDR3 regions were amplified. First-round RT-PCR of the TCR CDR3 relied on the HTBI primer set. TCRdb re-called the multiplex PCR reads through MiXCR, storing one row per CDR3 protein. The data hold about 600,000 distinct CDR3 sequences, with about 14% observed a single time. The CDR3 length is 18 residues. Deletions cut 0 bases from V and 0 bases from J, with 17 bases between. Germline assignment: CDR1 LNHNV and CDR2 YYDKDF (reference sequence). As for this clonotype: What it binds is not known.

The chain carries TRBV15 and TRBJ1-1; no clear D gene. The source material was blood. The source of this sequence is a woman aged 50 to 60 with Graves' ophthalmopathy. Here the CDR3 DNA reads TGTGCCACCAGCAGAGATTGGGGTGGGGTGAGTTTGAACACTGAAGCTTTCTTT. Amino acids: CATSRDWGGVSLNTEAFF.